This entry is about one TCR beta chain. The data belong to a study of shared clonotypes between healthy human individuals. This table comes from immunoSEQ multiplex PCR, and its TCRdb copy is limited to in-frame clones, with some not included. Found here are about 2.4 million clones, over 85% of them singletons; the top ten hold around 0.4%. This CDR3 has 14 residues. The V gene lost 2 bases and the J gene lost 8 bases, with 13 bases spanning the gap. The germline V gene encodes CDR1 SGHRS and CDR2 YFSETQ. The origin of this receptor is a man aged 18 to 30 in good health. Some clones in this sample may be carry-over from other donors' samples. Sample: naive CD4+ T cells from PBMCs. Subset of the sample: CD45RA+ positively selected. The chain recombines TRBV5-1 with TRBJ1-4; no definite D call. Here the CDR3 reads CASSFEGLGEKLFF. In DNA form, the CDR3 reads TGCGCCAGCAGCTTCGAGGGCCTGGGGGAAAAACTGTTTTTT.